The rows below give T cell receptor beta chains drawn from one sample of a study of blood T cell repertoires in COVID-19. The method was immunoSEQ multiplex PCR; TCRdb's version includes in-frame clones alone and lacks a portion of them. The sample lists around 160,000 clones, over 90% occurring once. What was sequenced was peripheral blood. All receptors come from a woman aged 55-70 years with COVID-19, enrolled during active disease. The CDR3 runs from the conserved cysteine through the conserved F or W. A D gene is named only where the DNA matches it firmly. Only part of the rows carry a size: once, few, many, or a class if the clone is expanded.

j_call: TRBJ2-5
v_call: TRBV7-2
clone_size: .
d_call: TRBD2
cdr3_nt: TGTGCCAGCAGTTTGACTAGCGGGGGGGAGACCCAGTACTTC
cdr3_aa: CASSLTSGGETQYF

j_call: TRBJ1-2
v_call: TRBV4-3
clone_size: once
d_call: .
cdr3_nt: TGCGCCAGCAGCCAAGTAGGAAGGGGCCGGGATGGCTACACCTTC
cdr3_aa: CASSQVGRGRDGYTF

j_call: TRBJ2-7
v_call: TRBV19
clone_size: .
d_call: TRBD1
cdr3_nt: TGTGCCAGTAATGCCGGGACAGGGGGAAACTACGAGCAGTACTTC
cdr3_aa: CASNAGTGGNYEQYF

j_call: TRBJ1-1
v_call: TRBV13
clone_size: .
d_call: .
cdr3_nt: TGTGCCAGCAGAACTGGGACAAAGGGCACTGAAGCTTTCTTT
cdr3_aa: CASRTGTKGTEAFF

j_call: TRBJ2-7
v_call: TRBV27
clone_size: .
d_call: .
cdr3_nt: TGTGCCAGCAGCCCCCTGGCAGGGTCCTACGAGCAGTACTTC
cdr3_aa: CASSPLAGSYEQYF

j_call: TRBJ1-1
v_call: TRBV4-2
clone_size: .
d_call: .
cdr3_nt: TGTGCCAGCAGCCAAGAGGGCTCGAACACTGAAGCTTTCTTT
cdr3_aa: CASSQEGSNTEAFF

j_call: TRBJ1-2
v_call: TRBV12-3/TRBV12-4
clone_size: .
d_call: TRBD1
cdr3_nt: TGTGCCAGCACGGACAGGGATGTGGATGGCTACACCTTC
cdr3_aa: CASTDRDVDGYTF

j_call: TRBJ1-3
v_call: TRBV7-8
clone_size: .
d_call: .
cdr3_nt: TGTGCCAGCAGCTCTGCGGGGGGCACTGGAAACACCATATATTTT
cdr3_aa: CASSSAGGTGNTIYF

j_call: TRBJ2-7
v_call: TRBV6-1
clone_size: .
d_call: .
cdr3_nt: TGTGCCAGCAGTGAGTTTAGGGGGAGTTTACCCTACGAGCAGTACTTC
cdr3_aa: CASSEFRGSLPYEQYF

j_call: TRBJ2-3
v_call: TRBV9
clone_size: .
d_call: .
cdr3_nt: TGTGCCAGCAGCCGCGGGCCGGGGGATACGCAGTATTTT
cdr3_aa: CASSRGPGDTQYF

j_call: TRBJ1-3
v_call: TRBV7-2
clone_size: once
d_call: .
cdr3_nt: TGTGCCAGCAGCCACCCAGGACTAGCTGGAAACACCATATATTTT
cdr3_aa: CASSHPGLAGNTIYF

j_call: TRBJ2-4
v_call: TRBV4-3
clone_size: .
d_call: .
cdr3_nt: TGCGCCAGCAGCCAAGATCTCAGGGCCCGAAACATTCAGTACTTC
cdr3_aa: CASSQDLRARNIQYF

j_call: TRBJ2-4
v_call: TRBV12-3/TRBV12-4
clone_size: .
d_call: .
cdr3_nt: TGTGCCAGCAGTTTCTCCGGTGAAAACATTCAGTACTTC
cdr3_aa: CASSFSGENIQYF

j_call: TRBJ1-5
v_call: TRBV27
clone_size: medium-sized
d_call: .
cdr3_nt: TGTGCCAGCAGTTACGGGGGATACAATCAGCCCCAGCATTTT
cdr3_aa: CASSYGGYNQPQHF

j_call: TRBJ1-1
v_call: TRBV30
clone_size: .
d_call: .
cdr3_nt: TGTGCCTGGAGTGTCGGGTATTGGACTGAAGCTTTCTTT
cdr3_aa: CAWSVGYWTEAFF

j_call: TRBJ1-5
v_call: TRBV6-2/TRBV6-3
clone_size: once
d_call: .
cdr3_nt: TGTGCCAGCAGTTATTATGGCACTAGCAATCAGCCCCAGCATTTT
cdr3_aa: CASSYYGTSNQPQHF

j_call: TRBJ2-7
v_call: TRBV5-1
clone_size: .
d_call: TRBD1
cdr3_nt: TGCGCCAGCAGCTCGAGCGACAGGGTTATCGACGAGCAGTACTTC
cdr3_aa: CASSSSDRVIDEQYF

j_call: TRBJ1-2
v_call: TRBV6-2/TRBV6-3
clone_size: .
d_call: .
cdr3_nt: TGTGCCAGCAGTCTCTCGACTCGTGGCTACACCTTC
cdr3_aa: CASSLSTRGYTF

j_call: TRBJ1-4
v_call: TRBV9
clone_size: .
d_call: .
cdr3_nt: TGTGCCAGCAGCGTCACCCAGGGGTTAACTGAAAAACTGTTTTTT
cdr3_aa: CASSVTQGLTEKLFF

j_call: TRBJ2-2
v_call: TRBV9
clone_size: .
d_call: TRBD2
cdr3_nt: TGTGCCAGCAGGTCCGGGACTAGCGGGGGGAACACCGGGGAGCTGTTTTTT
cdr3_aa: CASRSGTSGGNTGELFF

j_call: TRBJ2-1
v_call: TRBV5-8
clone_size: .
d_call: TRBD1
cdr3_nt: TGTGCCAGCAGCTTAGACAGGGGGCATTCCTACAATGAGCAGTTCTTC
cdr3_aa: CASSLDRGHSYNEQFF

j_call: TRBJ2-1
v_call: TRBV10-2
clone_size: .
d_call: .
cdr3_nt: TGCGCCAGCAGTATAGCTTTCGGGGGTGCGGTCTTC
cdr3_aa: CASSIAFGGAVF

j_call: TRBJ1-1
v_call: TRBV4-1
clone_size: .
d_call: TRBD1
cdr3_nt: TGCGCCAGCAGCCTTCTGACAGGGGCACTGAACACTGAAGCTTTCTTT
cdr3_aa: CASSLLTGALNTEAFF

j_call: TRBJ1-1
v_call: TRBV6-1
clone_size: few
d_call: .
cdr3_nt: TGTGCCAGCAGTGAAGTGGGGGGAGAGACTGAAGCTTTCTTT
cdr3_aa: CASSEVGGETEAFF

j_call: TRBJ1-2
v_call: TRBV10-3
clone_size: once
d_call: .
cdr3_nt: TGTGCCATCAGTGGAGGTTCTGAGGGCTACACCTTC
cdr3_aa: CAISGGSEGYTF

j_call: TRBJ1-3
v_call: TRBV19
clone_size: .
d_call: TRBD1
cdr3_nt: TGTGCCAGTAGTTTTACAGGGGACTCTGGAAACACCATATATTTT
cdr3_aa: CASSFTGDSGNTIYF

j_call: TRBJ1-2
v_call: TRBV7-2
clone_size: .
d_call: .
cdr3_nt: TGTGCCAGCAGCTCCGATAGGAGGAGCGTTTATGGCTACACCTTC
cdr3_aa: CASSSDRRSVYGYTF